This T cell receptor (beta chain) came from a study of tumor-infiltrating lymphocytes in primary liver carcinoma. Whole-study context: Patients were both men and women, whose ages ran from 30 to 69 years. Stage T1-T3 N0M0 tumors measured roughly 4 to 11 cm at most. Sample yields, roughly 3.5 to 8 million productive TCRbeta reads, were similar across the tissue types. Findings and limits, study-wide: About 7-25% of top clones, no more, were shared by all five regions.

Turning to this clonotype: Its antigen is not known.

V shed 6 bases and J shed 3 bases, with 11 bases lying between them. The length of the CDR3 is 13 residues. Co-extracting RNA and DNA was done with roughly 17-32 mg of unsorted bulk tissue as input. TCR beta cDNA was prepared out of 500 ng total RNA by means of a constant-region primer. Sequencing libraries for TCR beta derived from three nested multiplex PCR rounds that used slightly modified ARM-PCR. The first two PCR rounds used TRBV1-TRBV30 primers with a Cbeta primer, roughly 10 cycles each. TCRdb called the multiplex PCR reads again in MiXCR, with one record for every CDR3 protein. The sample carries about 50,000 distinct CDR3 sequences, around 77% recorded once.

V gene TRBV12-3 or TRBV12-4 combines with J gene TRBJ1-2; no definite D call. Sequenced sample: liver tumor tissue from sampling region 5. As to subset: tumor region T5, tumor centre. This clonotype originated in a man aged 35-49 years with primary liver carcinoma and hepatitis B virus infection. CDR3 loop: CASSHTIHYGYTF. The CDR3 coding sequence is TGTGCCAGCAGCCATACTATTCACTATGGCTACACCTTC.